Listed here is a single T cell receptor beta chain. Its antigen is still unknown. Base qualities are not provided; no much larger clone lies one nucleotide away. Sequencing relied on an Illumina HiSeq 1500. TCRdb passed the public sequencing reads through fastp at Q25 and MiXCR, retaining productive beta sequences. Records with the same CDR3 protein are collapsed into one entry carrying the most frequent genes and DNA. Across this sample there are under 850,000 distinct CDR3 sequences, with about 40% seen only once. The top ten clones comprise around 2.6% of the sample. This sample is drawn from a study of T cell repertoires in cytomegalovirus infection (dated by TCRdb to the late 2010s). Regarding the research as a whole: Because public TCR beta signatures pointed to carriage of CMV infection together with the matching HLA type, the HLA type of each donor mattered for the analysis. Broader findings and caveats from the paper: The ex vivo response was dominated by HLA-C-restricted CMV-specific TCR beta clonotypes, which also provided the single most frequent clonotype in two of eight donors. In both this cohort and an independent cohort of 300 to 450 donors, the cumulative frequency of public TCR beta family members distinguished carriers of CMV infection plus the relevant HLA type.

In the germline V gene, CDR1 corresponds to SQVTM and CDR2 to ANQGSEA. V is pruned by 6 bases and J by 3 bases, leaving 7 bases of the junction without a gene match. The cysteine opens and the phenylalanine closes a CDR3 of 14 amino acids. Only CDR3 DNA remains: 42 bases, in frame from the first base. This clonotype was obtained from a human donor in good health (CMV status not recorded). Some clones in this sample may be carry-over from other donors' samples. Recombination linked TRBV29-1 to TRBJ2-7; 11 junctional bases match TRBD2. Sequencing used PBMCs. At the DNA level, the sequence is TGCAGCGTCAGGACTAGCGGGTCTCACTACGAGCAGTACTTC. Its translation reads: CSVRTSGSHYEQYF.